This is a list of T cell receptor beta chains from one sample in a study of T-cell reconstitution after alpha-beta-depleted transplantation in children. TCRdb re-analysed the PCR reads in MiXCR, keeping a single row per CDR3 protein. The table records about 160,000 distinct CDR3 sequences, 8.5% to 14% of them present only once. Sequencing used PBMCs, obtained before TCRalphabeta/CD19-depleted stem cell transplant. Receptors originate from a boy aged 2 to 10 with acute myeloid leukemia, due to receive a stem cell transplant. Both conserved end residues are part of each CDR3. Each record gives: D gene, V gene, clone size, J gene, CDR3 protein, CDR3 DNA. The D gene is left open where the match is weak. The size field is filled for only some rows; it gives once, few, many or a size class.

>TRBD2|TRBV28|many|TRBJ2-2
CASGEGSTGELFF
TGTGCCAGCGGGGAGGGGTCCACCGGGGAGCTGTTTTTT
>TRBD2|TRBV5-1|many|TRBJ2-5
CASSLEGLALTKETQYF
TGCGCCAGCAGCTTAGAGGGACTAGCCCTTACAAAAGAGACCCAGTACTTC
>-|TRBV7-9|many|TRBJ2-3
CASSSTGDTDTQYF
TGTGCCAGCAGCTCAACAGGCGACACAGATACGCAGTATTTT
>TRBD2|TRBV12-3/TRBV12-4|many|TRBJ2-4
CASAKLAVLSTKNIQYF
TGTGCCAGCGCGAAACTAGCGGTACTCTCAACCAAAAACATTCAGTACTTC
>TRBD2|TRBV3-1|-|TRBJ2-3
CASSPQGSIAGGPGDTQYF
TGTGCCAGCAGCCCCCAAGGCTCCATAGCGGGAGGGCCGGGCGATACGCAGTATTTT
>-|TRBV7-9|-|TRBJ2-3
CASGLASSTDTQYF
TGTGCCAGCGGCTTAGCCAGCAGCACAGATACGCAGTATTTT
>-|TRBV7-2|many|TRBJ1-3
CASSLVGPRANTIYF
TGTGCCAGCAGCTTAGTTGGGCCGAGAGCAAACACCATATATTTT
>-|TRBV7-6|once|TRBJ2-1
CASSLEPGLRTTYNEQFF
TGTGCCAGCAGCCTTGAACCGGGACTCCGAACAACCTACAATGAGCAGTTCTTC
>-|TRBV12-3/TRBV12-4|many|TRBJ2-1
CASSFVTNEQFF
TGTGCCAGCAGTTTTGTGACTAATGAGCAGTTCTTC
>-|TRBV20-1|many|TRBJ2-7
CSARDGGYEQYF
TGCAGTGCTAGAGATGGGGGTTACGAGCAGTACTTC
>TRBD2|TRBV3-1|many|TRBJ2-1
CASSQIGSTSGGASYNEQFF
TGTGCCAGCAGCCAAATCGGGAGCACTAGCGGGGGGGCCTCCTACAATGAGCAGTTCTTC
>-|TRBV3-1|few|TRBJ1-1
CASSQSGSRAFF
TGTGCCAGCAGCCAATCGGGATCCCGAGCTTTCTTT
>TRBD1|TRBV4-2|many|TRBJ1-3
CASSQDRYFSGNTIYF
TGTGCCAGCAGCCAGGACAGGTACTTCTCTGGAAACACCATATATTTT
>TRBD1|TRBV6-5|-|TRBJ1-1
CASIYTGVYTEAFF
TGTGCCAGCATTTACACAGGGGTGTACACTGAAGCTTTCTTT
>TRBD1|TRBV12-3/TRBV12-4|many|TRBJ2-3
CASSYKPGQTISTDTQYF
TGTGCCAGCAGTTATAAGCCGGGACAGACTATAAGCACAGATACGCAGTATTTT
>TRBD2|TRBV20-1|-|TRBJ2-5
CSASPAGTSGGSPQETQYF
TGCAGTGCTAGTCCGGCCGGGACTAGCGGGGGTTCCCCTCAAGAGACCCAGTACTTC
>TRBD2|TRBV7-3|-|TRBJ2-1
CASSLISGLDYNEQFF
TGTGCCAGCAGCTTAATTTCGGGACTAGACTACAATGAGCAGTTCTTC
>TRBD2|TRBV6-1|many|TRBJ2-3
CASSRLAGVADTQYF
TGTGCCAGCAGTAGACTAGCGGGAGTTGCAGATACGCAGTATTTT
>-|TRBV20-1|many|TRBJ2-7
CSARDREFYEQYF
TGCAGTGCTAGGGACCGGGAGTTTTACGAGCAGTACTTC
>-|TRBV2|-|TRBJ1-4
CASTTWPGKEKLFF
TGTGCCAGCACCACCTGGCCAGGAAAAGAAAAACTGTTTTTT
>TRBD2|TRBV4-2|-|TRBJ2-2
CASSLSLAGVRTGELFF
TGTGCCAGCAGCCTCTCTTTAGCGGGAGTCCGTACCGGGGAGCTGTTTTTT
>TRBD2|TRBV27|many|TRBJ2-3
CASSLDAGGRADTQYF
TGTGCCAGCAGTTTAGACGCGGGAGGGAGGGCGGATACGCAGTATTTT
>-|TRBV13|many|TRBJ2-5
CASSLDWNQETQYF
TGTGCCAGCAGCTTAGACTGGAACCAAGAGACCCAGTACTTC
>-|TRBV12-5|-|TRBJ1-2
CASGPPEESNYGYTF
TGTGCTAGTGGTCCCCCCGAAGAATCTAACTATGGCTACACCTTC
>-|TRBV20-1|many|TRBJ1-2
CSAGSGGRNYGYTF
TGCAGTGCTGGATCTGGGGGCCGGAACTATGGCTACACCTTC
>-|TRBV6-5|many|TRBJ2-3
CASSYSGGATDTQYF
TGTGCCAGCAGTTACTCGGGGGGGGCTACAGATACGCAGTATTTT
>-|TRBV2|many|TRBJ1-5
CASSRDAPNQPQHF
TGTGCCAGCAGTCGGGACGCCCCAAATCAGCCCCAGCATTTT
>-|TRBV18|many|TRBJ1-2
CASSPPSGFGYTF
TGTGCCAGCTCACCACCGTCCGGTTTCGGCTACACCTTC
>-|TRBV25-1|many|TRBJ2-7
CASVGASEQYF
TGTGCCAGCGTGGGAGCGAGCGAGCAGTACTTC
>-|TRBV5-1|many|TRBJ2-1
CASTFGGAAYNEQFF
TGCGCCAGCACCTTCGGAGGGGCCGCTTACAATGAGCAGTTCTTC
>-|TRBV3-1|many|TRBJ1-1
CASSQESGRDLRDTEAFF
TGTGCCAGCAGCCAAGAAAGCGGCAGGGACCTAAGGGACACTGAAGCTTTCTTT
>TRBD2|TRBV30|many|TRBJ2-1
CAWSVRTSGSQEQFF
TGTGCCTGGAGTGTGAGGACTAGCGGGAGCCAGGAGCAGTTCTTC
>-|TRBV30|-|TRBJ1-1
CAWTGDVEAFF
TGTGCCTGGACAGGGGACGTTGAAGCTTTCTTT
>-|TRBV7-7|many|TRBJ2-5
CASSSSPWEETQYF
TGTGCTAGCAGCTCTAGCCCATGGGAAGAGACCCAGTACTTC
>TRBD2|TRBV5-5|many|TRBJ2-1
CASSLELAGGHEQFF
TGTGCCAGCAGCTTGGAACTAGCGGGAGGTCATGAGCAGTTCTTC
>-|TRBV2|once|TRBJ1-2
CASSVYINGYTF
TGTGCCAGCAGTGTTTACATCAATGGCTACACCTTC
>-|TRBV9|many|TRBJ2-3
CASTRTPRTDTQYF
TGTGCCAGCACCCGTACCCCCCGAACAGATACGCAGTATTTT
>TRBD2|TRBV5-1|many|TRBJ2-5
CASDLASGNQETQYF
TGCGCCAGCGATTTGGCTAGCGGGAATCAAGAGACCCAGTACTTC
>-|TRBV4-1|many|TRBJ1-5
CASSQERQNQPQHF
TGCGCCAGCAGCCAAGAGCGACAGAATCAGCCCCAGCATTTT
>TRBD1|TRBV6-2/TRBV6-3|many|TRBJ1-5
CASSYPNTDRDKRSYSNQPQHF
TGTGCCAGCAGTTACCCAAATACTGACAGGGATAAAAGAAGTTATAGCAATCAGCCCCAGCATTTT
>TRBD2|TRBV20-1|many|TRBJ2-7
CSARDRGTSWYEQYF
TGCAGTGCTAGAGATAGGGGGACTAGTTGGTACGAGCAGTACTTC
>-|TRBV4-1|many|TRBJ1-1
CASSQTPGRGGMNTEAFF
TGCGCCAGCAGCCAAACCCCGGGGAGGGGAGGCATGAACACTGAAGCTTTCTTT
>-|TRBV12-3/TRBV12-4|many|TRBJ1-2
CASSLNYGYGNYGYTF
TGTGCCAGCAGTTTAAATTATGGGTATGGGAACTATGGCTACACCTTC
>-|TRBV10-3|many|TRBJ1-1
CAISESVGRNTEAFF
TGTGCCATCAGTGAGTCCGTGGGTCGCAACACTGAAGCTTTCTTT
>-|TRBV2|many|TRBJ1-5
CASSRGGYRSNQPQHF
TGTGCCAGCAGCCGGGGGGGATATAGGAGCAATCAGCCCCAGCATTTT
>TRBD1|TRBV13|many|TRBJ2-5
CASSSRDRGLETQYF
TGTGCCAGCAGCTCGCGGGACAGGGGACTGGAGACCCAGTACTTC
>-|TRBV20-1|few|TRBJ2-4
CSETGLAKNIQYF
TGCAGTGAGACTGGACTGGCCAAAAACATTCAGTACTTC
>-|TRBV6-5|many|TRBJ1-6
CASSLGGIYNSPLHF
TGTGCCAGCAGTCTGGGCGGGATTTATAATTCACCCCTCCACTTT
>TRBD1|TRBV5-1|many|TRBJ1-1
CASSLGPTGEGEAFF
TGCGCCAGCAGCTTGGGACCCACAGGGGAGGGTGAAGCTTTCTTT
>-|TRBV12-3/TRBV12-4|many|TRBJ2-5
CASKLGGTNTQYF
TGTGCCAGCAAATTAGGGGGGACAAACACCCAGTACTTC
>TRBD1|TRBV12-3/TRBV12-4|many|TRBJ2-5
CASSIDRGQETQYF
TGTGCCAGCAGTATTGACAGGGGCCAAGAGACCCAGTACTTC
>-|TRBV20-1|many|TRBJ2-3
CSARAQGTDTQYF
TGCAGTGCTAGGGCCCAGGGCACAGATACGCAGTATTTT
>TRBD2|TRBV5-4|many|TRBJ2-3
CASSLYGGRWDTQYF
TGTGCCAGCAGCTTGTACGGCGGGAGATGGGATACGCAGTATTTT
>-|TRBV6-5|-|TRBJ1-2
CASSYSGTPYGYTF
TGTGCCAGCAGTTACTCCGGGACACCATATGGCTACACCTTC